This T cell receptor (beta chain) was captured by sequencing in a study of blood T cell repertoires in COVID-19. Overall study context: Some COVID-19 samples were acute and others convalescent; all came from the United States, Italy and Spain. PBMCs, B-cell-depleted T cells, or T cells provided the cDNA or gDNA that made up the material.

There are 15 residues in the CDR3. V was pared by 1 base and J by 7 bases, with 6 bases of the junction left unmatched. Per the germline V gene, CDR1 is SGHAT and CDR2 is FQNNGV. The protocol was immunoSEQ multiplex PCR, while the TCRdb copy is restricted to in-frame clones and leaves out a portion. Here the sample spans 140,000 or so clones, roughly 90% being singletons. The source material was peripheral blood. The chain recombines TRBV11-2 with TRBJ1-5, with TRBD1 matching 8 bases. This TCR was sampled from a human donor in a cohort sampled during active COVID-19. The CDR3 nucleotides are TGTGCCAGCAGCTTAGCAGGGGGCGTGGGACAGCCCCAGCATTTT. Translation gives CASSLAGGVGQPQHF.